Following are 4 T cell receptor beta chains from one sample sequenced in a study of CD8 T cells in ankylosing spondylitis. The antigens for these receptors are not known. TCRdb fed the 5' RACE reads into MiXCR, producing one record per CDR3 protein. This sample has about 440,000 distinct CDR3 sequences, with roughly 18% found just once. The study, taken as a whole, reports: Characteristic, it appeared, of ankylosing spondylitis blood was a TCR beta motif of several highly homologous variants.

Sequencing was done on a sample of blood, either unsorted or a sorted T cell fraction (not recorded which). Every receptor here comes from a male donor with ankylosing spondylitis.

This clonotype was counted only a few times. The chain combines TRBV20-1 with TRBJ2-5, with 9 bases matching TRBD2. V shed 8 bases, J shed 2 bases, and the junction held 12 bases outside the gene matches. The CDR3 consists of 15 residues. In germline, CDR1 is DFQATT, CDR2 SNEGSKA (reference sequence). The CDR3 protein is CSSSFSGGLQETQYF. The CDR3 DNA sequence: TGCAGTTCCTCCTTTAGCGGGGGCTTACAAGAGACCCAGTACTTC.

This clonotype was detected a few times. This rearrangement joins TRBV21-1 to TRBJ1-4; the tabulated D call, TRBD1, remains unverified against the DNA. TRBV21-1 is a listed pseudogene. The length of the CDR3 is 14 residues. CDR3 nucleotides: TGTGCCAGCCCTCGGGAACGACATAATGAAAAACTGTTTTTT. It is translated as CASPRERHNEKLFF.

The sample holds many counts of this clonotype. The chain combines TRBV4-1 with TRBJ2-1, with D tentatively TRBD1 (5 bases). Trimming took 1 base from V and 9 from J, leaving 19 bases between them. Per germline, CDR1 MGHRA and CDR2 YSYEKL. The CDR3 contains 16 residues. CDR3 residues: CASSQGEAGFYSEQFF. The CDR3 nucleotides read TGCGCCAGCAGCCAAGGAGAGGCAGGGTTTTATTCTGAGCAGTTCTTC.

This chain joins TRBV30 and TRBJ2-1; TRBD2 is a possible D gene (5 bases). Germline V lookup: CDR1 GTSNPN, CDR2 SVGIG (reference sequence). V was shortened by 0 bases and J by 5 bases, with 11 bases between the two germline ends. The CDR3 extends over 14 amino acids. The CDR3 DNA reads TGTGCCTGGAGTGTAGGAGCGGCCAACAATGAGCAGTTCTTC. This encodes CAWSVGAANNEQFF.